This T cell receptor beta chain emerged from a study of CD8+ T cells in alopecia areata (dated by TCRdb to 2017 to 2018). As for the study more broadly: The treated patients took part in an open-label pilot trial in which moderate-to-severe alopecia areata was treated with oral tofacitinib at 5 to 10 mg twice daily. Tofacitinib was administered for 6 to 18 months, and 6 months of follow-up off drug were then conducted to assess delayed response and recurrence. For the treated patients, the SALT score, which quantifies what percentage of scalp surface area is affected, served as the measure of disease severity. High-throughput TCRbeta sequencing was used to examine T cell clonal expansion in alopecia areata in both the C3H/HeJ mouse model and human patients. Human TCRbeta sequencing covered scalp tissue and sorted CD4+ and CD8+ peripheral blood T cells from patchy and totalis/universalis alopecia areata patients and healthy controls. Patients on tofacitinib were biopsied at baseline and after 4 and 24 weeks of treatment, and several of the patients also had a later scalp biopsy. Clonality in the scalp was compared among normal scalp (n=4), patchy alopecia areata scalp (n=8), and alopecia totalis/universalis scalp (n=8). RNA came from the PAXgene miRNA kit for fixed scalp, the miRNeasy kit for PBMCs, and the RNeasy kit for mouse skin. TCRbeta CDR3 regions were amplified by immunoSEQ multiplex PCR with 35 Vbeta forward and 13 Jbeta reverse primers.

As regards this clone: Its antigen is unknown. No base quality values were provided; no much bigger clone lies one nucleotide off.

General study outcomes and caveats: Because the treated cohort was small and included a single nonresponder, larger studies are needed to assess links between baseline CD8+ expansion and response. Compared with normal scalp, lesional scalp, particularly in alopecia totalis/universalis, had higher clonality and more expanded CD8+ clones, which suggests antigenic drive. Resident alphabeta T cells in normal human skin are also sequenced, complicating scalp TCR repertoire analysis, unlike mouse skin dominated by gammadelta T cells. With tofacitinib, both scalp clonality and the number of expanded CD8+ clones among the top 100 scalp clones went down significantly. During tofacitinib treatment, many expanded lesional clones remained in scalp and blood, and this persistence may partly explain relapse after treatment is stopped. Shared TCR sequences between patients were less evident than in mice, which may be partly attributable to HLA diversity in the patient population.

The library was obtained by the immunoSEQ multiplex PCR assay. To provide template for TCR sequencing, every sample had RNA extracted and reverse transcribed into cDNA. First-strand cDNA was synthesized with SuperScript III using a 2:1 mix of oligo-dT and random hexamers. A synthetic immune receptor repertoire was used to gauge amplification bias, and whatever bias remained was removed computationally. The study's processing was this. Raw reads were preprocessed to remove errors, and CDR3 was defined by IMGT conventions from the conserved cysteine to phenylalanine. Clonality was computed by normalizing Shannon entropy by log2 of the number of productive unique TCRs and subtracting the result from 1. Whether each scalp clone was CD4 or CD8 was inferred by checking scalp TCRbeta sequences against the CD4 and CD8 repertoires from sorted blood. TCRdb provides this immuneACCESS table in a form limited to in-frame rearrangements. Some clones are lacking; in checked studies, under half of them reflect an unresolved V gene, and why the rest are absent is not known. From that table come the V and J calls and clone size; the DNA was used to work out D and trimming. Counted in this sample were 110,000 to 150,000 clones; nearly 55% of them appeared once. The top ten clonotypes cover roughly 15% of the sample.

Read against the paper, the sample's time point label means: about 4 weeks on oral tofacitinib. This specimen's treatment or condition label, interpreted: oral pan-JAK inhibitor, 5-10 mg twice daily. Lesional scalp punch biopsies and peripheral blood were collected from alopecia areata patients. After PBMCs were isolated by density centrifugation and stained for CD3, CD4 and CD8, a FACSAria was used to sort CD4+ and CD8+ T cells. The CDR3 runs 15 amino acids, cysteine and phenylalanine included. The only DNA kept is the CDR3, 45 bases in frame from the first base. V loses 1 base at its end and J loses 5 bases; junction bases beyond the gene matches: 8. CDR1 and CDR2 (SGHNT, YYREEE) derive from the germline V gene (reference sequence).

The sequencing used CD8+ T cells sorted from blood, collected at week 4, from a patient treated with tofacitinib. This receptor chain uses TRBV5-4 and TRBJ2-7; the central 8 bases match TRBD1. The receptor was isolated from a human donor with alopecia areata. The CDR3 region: CASSLSGQGTNEQYF. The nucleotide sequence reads TGTGCCAGCAGCTTGTCTGGACAGGGTACCAACGAGCAGTACTTC.